One and the same sample provided the 10 T cell receptor beta chains below, sequenced in a study of shared clonotypes between healthy human individuals. Profiled with immunoSEQ multiplex PCR; TCRdb holds only in-frame clones, not every one. The repertoire has around 1,100,000 clones, about 80% of them found once; the top ten carry roughly 0.83%. The sample comprised memory CD4+ T cells from PBMCs. Indicated subset: CD45RA-negative fraction. The receptors come from a man younger than 35 in good health. Some clones in this sample may be carry-over from other donors' samples.

The genes are TRBV5-1 and TRBJ2-1, with 10 bases matching TRBD2. Trimming cost V 0 bases and J 8 bases; bases outside gene matches: 5. Germline V gives CDR1 SGHRS, CDR2 YFSETQ. The CDR3 loop spans 15 amino acids. Here the CDR3 DNA reads TGCGCCAGCAGCTTGGGGCTAGCGGGAGATTATGAGCAGTTCTTC. This translates into CASSLGLAGDYEQFF.

The gene calls are TRBV6-1 and TRBJ2-3, with D unclear. Trimming removed 3 bases at V and 5 bases at J, with 9 bases between. The CDR3 loop spans 13 amino acids. The germline CDR1 and CDR2 sequences are MNHNS and SASEGT. CDR3 DNA sequence: TGTGCCAGCAGTGATATAGGGAAAGATACGCAGTATTTT. Protein: CASSDIGKDTQYF.

The chain uses TRBV9 and TRBJ2-7; 13 bases are shared with TRBD2. The CDR3 runs to 20 residues. V lost 0 bases and J lost 6; bases outside the gene matches: 18. The germline CDR1 and CDR2 sequences are SGDLS and YYNGEE. The CDR3 protein is CASSVAPGSGLAGELGEQYF. The CDR3 DNA sequence: TGTGCCAGCAGCGTAGCTCCCGGATCCGGACTAGCGGGAGAGTTGGGCGAGCAGTACTTC. Together with reference TRBV9 and TRBJ2-7, the CDR3 gives the full variable domain: DSGVTQTPKHLITATGQRVTLRCSPRSGDLSVYWYQQSLDQGLQFLIQYYNGEERAKGNILERFSAQQFPDLHSELNLSSLELGDSALYFCASSVAPGSGLAGELGEQYFGPGTRLTVT.

As to this clone: One end of the junction varies from germline; a read error may be responsible. Other DNA sequences from this sample encode an identical CDR3 as well. V is TRBV7-9 and J is TRBJ2-7; 10 bases fit TRBD1. Germline V gene data show CDR1 as SEHNR and CDR2 as FQNEAQ (reference sequence). CDR3 length: 14 amino acids. The CDR3 region has the DNA TGTGCTAGCAGCTCGGGACAGGGGTCCTACGAGCAGTACTTC. It codes for CASSSGQGSYEQYF.

This sequence joins TRBV5-4 and TRBJ1-1; 9 bases are shared with TRBD1. With V trimmed by 0 bases and J by 7 bases, 7 bases remained unmatched. CDR3 length: 15 residues. CDR1 SGHNT and CDR2 YYREEE come from the germline V gene (reference sequence). The CDR3 nucleotides read TGTGCCAGCAGCTTGGGCCGGGACAGGGAGGGTGAAGCTTTCTTT. Its translation is CASSLGRDREGEAFF.

The genes are TRBV28 and TRBJ2-7; a weak D match, TRBD2 (6 bases). Trimming pared 6 bases from V and 3 bases from J, leaving 18 bases between. The CDR3 totals 15 residues. CDR1 and CDR2 from the germline V gene are MDHEN and SYDVKM. The chain's CDR3 is CASSLPGVALYEQYF. The CDR3 DNA follows: TGTGCCAGCAGCCTCCCGGGGGTAGCTCTCTACGAGCAGTACTTC.

This chain joins TRBV7-9 and TRBJ2-5; D tentatively fits TRBD1 or TRBD2 (5 bases each). Germline V lookup: CDR1 SEHNR, CDR2 FQNEAQ (reference sequence). The CDR3 contains 12 residues. V lost 8 bases and J 4 bases, leaving 11 bases between the germline ends. The CDR3 DNA sequence: TGTGCCAGCGCTGGGGCGGGAGAGACCCAGTACTTC. Protein: CASAGAGETQYF.

The gene calls are TRBV2 and TRBJ1-3, with no clear D. This CDR3 is 12 amino acids long. Trimming took off 4 bases at V and 7 bases at J, with 8 bases between the two ends. The germline V gene encodes CDR1 SNHLY and CDR2 FYNNEI. This CDR3 is CASSAVENTIYF. The DNA of the CDR3 is TGTGCCAGCAGTGCCGTAGAGAACACCATATATTTT.

V and J are TRBV7-9 and TRBJ2-1, with a weak D call TRBD2 (7 bases). Trimming left V 0 bases short and J 8 bases short, with 14 bases between. The CDR3 consists of 15 residues. CDR1 SEHNR and CDR2 FQNEAQ come from the germline V gene (reference sequence). The CDR3 coding sequence is TGTGCCAGCAGCTTAGCCTATAGAGGGGGGGATGAGCAGTTCTTC. This encodes CASSLAYRGGDEQFF.

V is TRBV5-1 and J is TRBJ2-5; the match to TRBD2 covers 11 bases. V gave up 3 bases and J gave up 1 base; unmatched junction bases: 2. Germline V gene data show CDR1 as SGHRS and CDR2 as YFSETQ. The CDR3 has 15 residues. CDR3 residues: CASSSGLAAQETQYF. CDR3 in DNA: TGCGCCAGCAGCTCGGGACTAGCGGCCCAAGAGACCCAGTACTTC.